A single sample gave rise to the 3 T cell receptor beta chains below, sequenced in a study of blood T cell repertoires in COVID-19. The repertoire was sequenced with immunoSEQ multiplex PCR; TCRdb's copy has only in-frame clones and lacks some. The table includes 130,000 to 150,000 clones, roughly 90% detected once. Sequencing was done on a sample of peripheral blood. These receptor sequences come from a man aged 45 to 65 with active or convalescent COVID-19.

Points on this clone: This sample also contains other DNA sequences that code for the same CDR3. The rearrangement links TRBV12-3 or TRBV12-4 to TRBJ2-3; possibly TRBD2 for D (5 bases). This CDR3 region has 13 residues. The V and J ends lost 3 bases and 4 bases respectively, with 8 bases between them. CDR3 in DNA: TGTGCCAGCAGTTTTAAGGGAGCAGATACGCAGTATTTT. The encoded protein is CASSFKGADTQYF.

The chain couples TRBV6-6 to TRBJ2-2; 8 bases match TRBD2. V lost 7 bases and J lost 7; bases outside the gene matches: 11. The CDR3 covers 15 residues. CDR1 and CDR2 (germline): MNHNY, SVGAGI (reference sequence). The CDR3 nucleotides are TGTGCCAGCACGAGTGGCGGGAGGCAGGGCGGGGAGCTGTTTTTT. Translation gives CASTSGGRQGGELFF.

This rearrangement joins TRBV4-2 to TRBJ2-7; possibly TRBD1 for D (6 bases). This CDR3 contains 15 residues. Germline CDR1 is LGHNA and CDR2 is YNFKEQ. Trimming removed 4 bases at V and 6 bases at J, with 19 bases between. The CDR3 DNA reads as TGTGCCAGCAGCCGACGGTCCAGGGAAGGGGGCGAGCAGTACTTC. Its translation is CASSRRSREGGEQYF.